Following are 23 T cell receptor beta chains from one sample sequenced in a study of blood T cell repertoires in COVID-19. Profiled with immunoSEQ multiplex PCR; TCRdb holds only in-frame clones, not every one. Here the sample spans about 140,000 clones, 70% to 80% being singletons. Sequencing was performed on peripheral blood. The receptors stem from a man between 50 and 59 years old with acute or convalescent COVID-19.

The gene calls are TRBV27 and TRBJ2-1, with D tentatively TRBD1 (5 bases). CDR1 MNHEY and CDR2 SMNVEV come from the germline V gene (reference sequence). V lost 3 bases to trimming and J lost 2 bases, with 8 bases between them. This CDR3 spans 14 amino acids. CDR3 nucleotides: TGTGCCAGCAGTTTGGGGCTAGCCTACAATGAGCAGTTCTTC. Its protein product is CASSLGLAYNEQFF.

CDR3: CASSYVRADQPQHF. The CDR3 DNA reads as TGTGCCAGCAGTTACGTCAGGGCCGATCAGCCCCAGCATTTT. The chain carries TRBV6-6 and TRBJ1-5, with D possibly being TRBD1 (5 bases). V gave up 2 bases and J gave up 5 bases, with 10 bases separating them. Germline V gene sequence: CDR1 MNHNY, CDR2 SVGAGI (reference sequence). The CDR3 is 14 residues long.

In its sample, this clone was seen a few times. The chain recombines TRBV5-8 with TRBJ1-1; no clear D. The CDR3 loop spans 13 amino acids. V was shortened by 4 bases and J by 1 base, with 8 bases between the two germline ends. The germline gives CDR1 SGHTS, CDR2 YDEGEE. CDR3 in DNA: TGTGCCAGCAGCGTAACAAGGAACACTGAAGCTTTCTTT. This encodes CASSVTRNTEAFF.

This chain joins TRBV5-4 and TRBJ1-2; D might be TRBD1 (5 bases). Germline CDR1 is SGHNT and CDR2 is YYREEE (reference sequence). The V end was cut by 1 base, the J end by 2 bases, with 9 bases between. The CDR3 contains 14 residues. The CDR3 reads CASSLSPGNYGYTF. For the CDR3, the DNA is TGTGCCAGCAGCTTGTCTCCAGGGAACTATGGCTACACCTTC.

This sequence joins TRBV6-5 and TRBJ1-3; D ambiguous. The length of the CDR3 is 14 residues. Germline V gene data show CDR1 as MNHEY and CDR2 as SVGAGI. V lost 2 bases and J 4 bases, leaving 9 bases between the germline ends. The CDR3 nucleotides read TGTGCCAGCAGTTACAGCGAAGTAGGAAACACCATATATTTT. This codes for CASSYSEVGNTIYF.

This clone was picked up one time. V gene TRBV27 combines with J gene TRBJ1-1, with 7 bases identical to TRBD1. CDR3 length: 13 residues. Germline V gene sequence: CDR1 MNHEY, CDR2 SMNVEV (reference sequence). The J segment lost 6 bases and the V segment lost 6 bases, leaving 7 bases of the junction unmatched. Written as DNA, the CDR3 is TGTGCCAGCAGAAGAACGGGACAGCCTGAAGCTTTCTTT. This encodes CASRRTGQPEAFF.

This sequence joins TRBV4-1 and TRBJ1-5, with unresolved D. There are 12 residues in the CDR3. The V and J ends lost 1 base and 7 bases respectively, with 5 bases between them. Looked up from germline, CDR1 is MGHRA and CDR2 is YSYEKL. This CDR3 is CASSQAGQPQHF. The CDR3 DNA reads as TGCGCCAGCAGCCAAGCAGGACAGCCCCAGCATTTT.

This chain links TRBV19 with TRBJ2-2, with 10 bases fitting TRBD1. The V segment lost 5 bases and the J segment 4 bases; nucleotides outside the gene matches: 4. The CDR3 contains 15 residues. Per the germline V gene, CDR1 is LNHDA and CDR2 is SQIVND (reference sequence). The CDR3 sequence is CASSRTGGTTGELFF. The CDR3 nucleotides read TGTGCCAGTAGTCGGACAGGGGGGACCACCGGGGAGCTGTTTTTT.

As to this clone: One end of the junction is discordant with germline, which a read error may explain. The CDR3 region is CSVAQSLNIEAFF. The DNA of the CDR3 is TGCAGCGTTGCACAGTCCTTGAACATTGAAGCTTTCTTT. V usage is TRBV29-1 and J usage is TRBJ1-1; D is uncertain. The CDR3 is made up of 13 amino acids. Germline V gene data show CDR1 as SQVTM and CDR2 as ANQGSEA.

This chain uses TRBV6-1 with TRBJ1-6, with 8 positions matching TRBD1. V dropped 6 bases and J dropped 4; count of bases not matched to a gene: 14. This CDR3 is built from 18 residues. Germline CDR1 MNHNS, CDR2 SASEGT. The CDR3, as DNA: TGTGCCAGCAGGGAAAGGACAGGGAGAACGCCATATAATTCACCCCTCCACTTT. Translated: CASRERTGRTPYNSPLHF.

In nucleotides, the CDR3 is TGTGCCAGCAGCACCGGACAGTTCTATGGCTACACCTTC. Translating gives CASSTGQFYGYTF. J is TRBJ1-2 and V is TRBV6-5; the D gene is possibly TRBD1 (6 bases). The CDR3 has 13 residues. V was trimmed by 6 bases and J by 4 bases, leaving 12 bases between them. From germline, CDR1 is MNHEY and CDR2 SVGAGI.

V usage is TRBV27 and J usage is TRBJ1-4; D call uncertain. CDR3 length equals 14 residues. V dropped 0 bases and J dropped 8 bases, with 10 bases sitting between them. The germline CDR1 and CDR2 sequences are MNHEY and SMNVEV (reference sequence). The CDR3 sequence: CASSLSWGGEKLFF. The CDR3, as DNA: TGTGCCAGCAGTTTATCGTGGGGAGGGGAAAAACTGTTTTTT.

CDR3 DNA: TGTGCCAGCAGCTTAGATGGGGACAGAAATTCACCCCTCCACTTT. Translating gives CASSLDGDRNSPLHF. The V and J genes are TRBV7-6 and TRBJ1-6; TRBD1 aligns across 7 bases. The CDR3 totals 15 residues. Germline V gives CDR1 SGHVS, CDR2 FNYEAQ. Losses at the gene ends were 1 base for V and 7 bases for J; bases not matched to a gene: 4.

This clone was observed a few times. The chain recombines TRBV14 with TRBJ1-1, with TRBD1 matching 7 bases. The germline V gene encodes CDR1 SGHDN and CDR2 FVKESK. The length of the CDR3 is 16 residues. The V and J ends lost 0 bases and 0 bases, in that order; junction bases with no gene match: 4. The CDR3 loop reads CASSQDRGQMNTEAFF. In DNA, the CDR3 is TGTGCCAGCAGCCAAGATAGGGGGCAAATGAACACTGAAGCTTTCTTT.

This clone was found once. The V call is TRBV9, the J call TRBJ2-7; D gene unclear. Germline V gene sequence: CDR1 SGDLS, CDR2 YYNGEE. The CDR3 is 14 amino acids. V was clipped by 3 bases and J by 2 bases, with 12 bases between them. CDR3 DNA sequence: TGTGCCAGCAGCGCCCTAGACTTGCCCTACGAGCAGTACTTC. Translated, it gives CASSALDLPYEQYF.

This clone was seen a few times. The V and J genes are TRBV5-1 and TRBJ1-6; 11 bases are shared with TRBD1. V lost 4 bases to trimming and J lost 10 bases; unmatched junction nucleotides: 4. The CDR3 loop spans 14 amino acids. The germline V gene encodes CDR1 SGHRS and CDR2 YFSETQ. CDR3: CASSAGTGGSPLHF. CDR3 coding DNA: TGCGCCAGCAGCGCCGGGACAGGGGGATCACCCCTCCACTTT.

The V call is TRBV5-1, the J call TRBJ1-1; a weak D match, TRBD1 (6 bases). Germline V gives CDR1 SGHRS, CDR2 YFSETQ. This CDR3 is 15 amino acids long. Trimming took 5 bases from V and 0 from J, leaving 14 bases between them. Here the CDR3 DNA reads TGCGCCAGCAGTCAGGGGAGGGTTGTGAACACTGAAGCTTTCTTT. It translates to CASSQGRVVNTEAFF.

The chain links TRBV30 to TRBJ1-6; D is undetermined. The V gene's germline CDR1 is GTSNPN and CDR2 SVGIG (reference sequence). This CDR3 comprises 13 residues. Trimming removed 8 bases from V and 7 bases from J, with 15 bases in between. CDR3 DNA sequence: TGTGCCGGGAATCAAGAGGGAAATTCACCCCTCCACTTT. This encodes CAGNQEGNSPLHF. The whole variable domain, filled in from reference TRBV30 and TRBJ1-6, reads SQTIHQWPATLVQPVGSPLSLECTVEGTSNPNLYWYRQAAGRGLQLLFYSVGIGQISSEVPQNLSASRPQDRQFILSSKKLLLSDSGFYLCAGNQEGNSPLHFGNGTRLTVT.

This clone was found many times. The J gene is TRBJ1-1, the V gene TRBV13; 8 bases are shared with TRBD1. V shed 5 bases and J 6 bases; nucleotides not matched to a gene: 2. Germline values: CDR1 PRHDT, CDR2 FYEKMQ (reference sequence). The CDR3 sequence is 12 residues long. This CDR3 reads CASSLQGAEAFF. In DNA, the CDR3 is TGTGCCAGCAGCCTACAGGGGGCTGAAGCTTTCTTT.

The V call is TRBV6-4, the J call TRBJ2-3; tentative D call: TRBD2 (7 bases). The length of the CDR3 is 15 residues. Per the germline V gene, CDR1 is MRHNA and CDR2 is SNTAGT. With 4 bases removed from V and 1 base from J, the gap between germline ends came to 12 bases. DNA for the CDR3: TGTGCCAGCAGTGCGGGGGGCCGTGGCACAGATACGCAGTATTTT. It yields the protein CASSAGGRGTDTQYF.

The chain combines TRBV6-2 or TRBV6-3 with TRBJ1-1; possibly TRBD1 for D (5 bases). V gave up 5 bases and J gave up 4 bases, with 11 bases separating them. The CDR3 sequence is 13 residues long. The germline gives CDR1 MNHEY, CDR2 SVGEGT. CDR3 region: CASSIDSSTEAFF. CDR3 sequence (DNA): TGTGCCAGCAGTATCGACAGTAGCACTGAAGCTTTCTTT.

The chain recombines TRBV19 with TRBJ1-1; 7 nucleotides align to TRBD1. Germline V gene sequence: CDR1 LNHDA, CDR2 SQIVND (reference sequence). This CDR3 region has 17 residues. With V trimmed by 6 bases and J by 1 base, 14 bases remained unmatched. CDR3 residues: CASRRRSAGTENTEAFF. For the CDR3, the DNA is TGTGCCAGTAGGAGACGATCGGCCGGGACAGAGAACACTGAAGCTTTCTTT.

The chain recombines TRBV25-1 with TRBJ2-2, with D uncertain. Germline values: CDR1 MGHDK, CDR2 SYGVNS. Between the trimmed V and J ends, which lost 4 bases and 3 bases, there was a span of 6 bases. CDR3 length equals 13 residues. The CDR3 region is CASSVSHTGELFF. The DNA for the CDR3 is TGTGCCAGCAGTGTCTCCCACACCGGGGAGCTGTTTTTT.